The entry below describes one T cell receptor (beta chain). Germline V lookup: CDR1 LNHNV, CDR2 YYDKDF (reference sequence). The CDR3 extends over 16 amino acids. Trimming removed 0 bases from V and 1 base from J, with 11 bases in between. The entry originates in a study of OX40 agonist ivuxolimab in advanced cancers. Profiled with immunoSEQ multiplex PCR; TCRdb holds only in-frame clones, not every one. Of around 53,000 clones listed, 70% to 90% are singletons. The chain employs TRBV15 and TRBJ2-3; tentatively, D is TRBD1 or TRBD2 (5 bases each). The source was CD4+ or CD8+ T cells sorted from blood, collected in a trial of the OX40 agonist ivuxolimab. The sequence derives from an adult with an advanced solid tumor such as melanoma, head and neck, liver or kidney cancer. CDR3 residues: CATSREWGFGTDTQYF. In DNA form, the CDR3 reads TGTGCCACCAGCAGAGAGTGGGGGTTCGGCACAGATACGCAGTATTTT. Variable domain in full (rest from reference TRBV15 and TRBJ2-3): DAMVIQNPRYQVTQFGKPVTLSCSQTLNHNVMYWYQQKSSQAPKLLFHYYDKDFNNEADTPDNFQSRRPNTSFCFLDIRSPGLGDTAMYLCATSREWGFGTDTQYFGPGTRLTVL.